Here is one T cell receptor (beta chain) with its context. The sampling schedule covered blood at baseline, cycle 4 day 1, and cycle 7 day 1. This sample is part of a study of OX40 agonist ivuxolimab in advanced cancers. The CDR3 loop spans 13 amino acids. V lost 4 bases to trimming and J lost 3 bases, with 6 bases between them. Germline V lookup: CDR1 LGHNA, CDR2 YNFKEQ. Here immunoSEQ multiplex PCR was the method, and the copy in TCRdb shows in-frame clones only, minus some. The table includes around 50,000 clones, roughly 81% detected once. This clonotype originated in an adult with an advanced solid tumor such as melanoma, head and neck, liver or kidney cancer. The input for sequencing was CD4+ or CD8+ T cells sorted from blood, taken in a trial of the OX40 agonist ivuxolimab. V gene TRBV4-2 combines with J gene TRBJ1-4; D unclear. The chain's CDR3 is CASSPFPNEKLFF. In DNA form, the CDR3 reads TGTGCCAGCAGCCCCTTTCCTAATGAAAAACTGTTTTTT.